Shown below are 31 T cell receptor beta chains from a single sample sequenced in a study of cytomegalovirus exposure and HLA in healthy donors. A multiplex PCR was run with 60 Vbeta primers and 13 Jbeta primers. Sequencing used immunoSEQ multiplex PCR; TCRdb keeps in-frame clones, though not all of them. There are under 110,000 clones in the sample; more than 60% occur only once, and roughly 6% lies in the top ten. Sequences were obtained from PBMCs. The origin of the receptors is a woman between 50 and 59 years old in good health and CMV-seropositive.

This clone rates as medium-sized. The V and J genes are TRBV4-1 and TRBJ1-4, with 8 bases fitting TRBD1. The germline V gene has CDR1 MGHRA and CDR2 YSYEKL. V dropped 3 bases and J dropped 8; count of bases not matched to a gene: 11. The length of the CDR3 is 16 residues. The CDR3 DNA is TGCGCCAGCAGCCACCCAAGACAGGGGACGGAAGAAAAACTGTTTTTT. This gives the protein CASSHPRQGTEEKLFF.

CDR3 DNA sequence: TGCGCCAGCAGCCGGGACAGTACCTACGAGCAGTACTTC. It is translated as CASSRDSTYEQYF. This chain uses TRBV4-1 with TRBJ2-7, with 7 bases matching TRBD1. V lost 4 bases to trimming and J lost 2 bases; unmatched junction nucleotides: 2. The CDR3 has 13 residues. The germline V gene has CDR1 MGHRA and CDR2 YSYEKL.

This chain uses TRBV30 with TRBJ2-7, with 8 bases that match TRBD1. The CDR3 spans 13 residues. Trimming removed 1 base from V and 2 bases from J; junction bases left unmatched: 1. Germline CDR1 GTSNPN, CDR2 SVGIG (reference sequence). The CDR3 is CAWSADRAYEQYF. As DNA, the CDR3 is TGTGCCTGGAGTGCGGACAGGGCCTACGAGCAGTACTTC.

The chain's CDR3 is CASRGQGASTDTQYF. The CDR3 nucleotides are TGTGCCAGCAGGGGACAGGGGGCTAGCACAGATACGCAGTATTTT. The rearrangement links TRBV2 to TRBJ2-3, with 12 bases fitting TRBD1. V dropped 6 bases and J dropped 0; count of bases not matched to a gene: 1. Germline V gene data show CDR1 as SNHLY and CDR2 as FYNNEI. The CDR3 totals 15 residues.

This clone was seen a few times. The chain joins TRBV28 to TRBJ1-5, with TRBD1 identical over 10 bases. Losses at the gene ends were 4 bases for V and 0 bases for J; bases not matched to a gene: 6. The CDR3 covers 17 residues. CDR1 is MDHEN, CDR2 SYDVKM, per germline. The CDR3 is CASSWDGTGVSNQPQHF. CDR3 DNA: TGTGCCAGCAGTTGGGACGGGACAGGGGTTAGCAATCAGCCCCAGCATTTT.

This clone was found a few times. The chain combines TRBV7-8 with TRBJ1-1, with D unclear. CDR3 length equals 12 residues. The germline V gene encodes CDR1 SGHVS and CDR2 FQNEAQ. V lost 1 base and J 10 bases, leaving 10 bases between the germline ends. CDR3 coding DNA: TGTGCCAGCAGCTTAGGGGCAGAAATAGCTTTCTTT. Protein sequence: CASSLGAEIAFF.

The rearrangement links TRBV28 to TRBJ2-1; tentative D call: TRBD2 (6 bases). Trimming removed 11 bases at V and 7 bases at J, with 21 bases between. The germline CDR1 and CDR2 sequences are MDHEN and SYDVKM. The CDR3 runs to 14 residues. This CDR3 is CAATGTGLRNEQFF. The CDR3 DNA sequence: TGTGCCGCCACGGGGACGGGACTCAGGAATGAGCAGTTCTTC.

This chain joins TRBV7-3 and TRBJ2-3; 8 bases line up with TRBD1. CDR3 length: 13 residues. Germline CDR1 is SGHTA and CDR2 is FQGTGA. The ends lost 1 base at V and 9 bases at J; junction bases unmatched: 3. The CDR3 DNA reads TGTGCCAGCAGCTTAAATGGACAGGGCACGCAGTATTTT. This gives the protein CASSLNGQGTQYF.

The rearrangement links TRBV5-1 to TRBJ1-5; D is ambiguous. This CDR3 comprises 14 residues. Germline V CDR1 and CDR2: SGHRS, YFSETQ. V was shortened by 4 bases and J by 3 bases, with 11 bases between the two germline ends. The CDR3 DNA reads as TGCGCCAGCAGCAGGGAGGGTCTCAATCAGCCCCAGCATTTT. Amino acids: CASSREGLNQPQHF.

The chain has TRBV12-5 and TRBJ1-1; perhaps TRBD1 as D (5 bases). Germline loops: CDR1 LGHNT, CDR2 FRNRAP. Trimming shortened V by 4 bases and J by 1 base, and 13 bases separated the two germline ends. This CDR3 is built from 15 residues. This chain's CDR3 is CASGSSRGWNTEAFF. CDR3 sequence (DNA): TGTGCTAGTGGTTCGAGTAGGGGATGGAACACTGAAGCTTTCTTT.

Comment on this clone: Germline and junction disagree at one end, which may indicate a read error. The chain uses TRBV10-3 and TRBJ1-5, with D maybe TRBD1 (6 bases). The CDR3 covers 13 residues. Looked up from germline, CDR1 is ENHRY and CDR2 is SYGVKD. CDR3 sequence reads: CAIATGPNQPRHF. The CDR3 nucleotides are TGTGCCATCGCGACAGGCCCTAATCAGCCCCGGCATTTT.

The chain is built from TRBV7-2 and TRBJ1-5; D is uncertain. This CDR3 contains 13 residues. Trimming took 4 bases from V and 5 from J, leaving 9 bases between them. CDR1 and CDR2 from the germline V gene are SGHTA and FQGNSA. The CDR3 reads CASSSLLDQPQHF. CDR3 nucleotides: TGTGCCAGCAGCTCTTTACTCGATCAGCCCCAGCATTTT.

The chain carries TRBV7-9 and TRBJ2-3; possible D gene TRBD1, 6 bases. Germline V lookup: CDR1 SEHNR, CDR2 FQNEAQ (reference sequence). The CDR3 totals 16 residues. Trimming took off 5 bases at V and 2 bases at J, with 17 bases between the two ends. The CDR3 reads CASSANTGTYTDTQYF. The CDR3 DNA reads TGTGCCAGCAGCGCAAACACCGGGACATACACAGATACGCAGTATTTT.

The chain links TRBV28 to TRBJ2-7; 8 bases match TRBD2. J gave up 4 bases and V 6 bases, and 8 bases lay outside the gene matches. Germline assignment: CDR1 MDHEN and CDR2 SYDVKM. CDR3 length equals 14 residues. The CDR3 sequence: CASSSGGEEYEQYF. CDR3 DNA: TGTGCCAGCAGCTCCGGGGGGGAGGAGTACGAGCAGTACTTC.

This clone was seen only a few times. V usage is TRBV5-4 and J usage is TRBJ2-7; D is uncertain. Per the germline V gene, CDR1 is SGHNT and CDR2 is YYREEE (reference sequence). This CDR3 has 13 amino acids. Trimming cost V 4 bases and J 1 base, with 9 bases left between them. Here the CDR3 reads CASSTTSSYEQYF. CDR3 coding DNA: TGTGCCAGCAGCACCACCAGTTCCTACGAGCAGTACTTC.

V usage is TRBV5-1 and J usage is TRBJ2-3, with 16 bases lining up with TRBD2. J was trimmed by 3 bases and V by 4 bases; bases with no gene match: 8. Germline V gene lookup returns CDR1 SGHRS and CDR2 YFSETQ. The CDR3 runs to 18 residues. CDR3 sequence: CASSRGLAGGPKTDTQYF. As DNA, the CDR3 is TGCGCCAGCAGCCGGGGACTAGCGGGGGGGCCTAAGACAGATACGCAGTATTTT.

The chain couples TRBV19 to TRBJ1-1; 7 nucleotides agree with TRBD1. The length of the CDR3 is 13 residues. The germline V gene encodes CDR1 LNHDA and CDR2 SQIVND (reference sequence). V lost 3 bases to trimming and J lost 9 bases; unmatched junction nucleotides: 7. The CDR3 DNA sequence: TGTGCCAGTAGTATCGGGACAGTCCCGAAAGCTTTCTTT. Residues: CASSIGTVPKAFF.

The chain joins TRBV28 to TRBJ1-2; D is ambiguous. CDR3 length: 16 residues. Looked up from germline, CDR1 is MDHEN and CDR2 is SYDVKM. The V and J ends lost 2 bases and 2 bases respectively, with 15 bases between them. The CDR3 protein is CASSLSPDSWNYGYTF. The CDR3, as DNA: TGTGCCAGCAGTTTAAGCCCGGACTCGTGGAACTATGGCTACACCTTC.

The V and J genes are TRBV6-5 and TRBJ1-1, with 8 bases aligning to TRBD1. The CDR3 totals 14 residues. The junction had 4 bases not matched to a gene; V was cut back by 2 bases and J by 5 bases. Germline V gives CDR1 MNHEY, CDR2 SVGAGI. In DNA, the CDR3 is TGTGCCAGCAGTTACACAGGGGGAAGGACTGAAGCTTTCTTT. Encoded protein: CASSYTGGRTEAFF.

The rearrangement uses TRBV7-2 and TRBJ1-1; TRBD1 agrees at 10 bases. This CDR3 region has 14 residues. The germline V gene has CDR1 SGHTA and CDR2 FQGNSA. V dropped 5 bases and J dropped 5; count of bases not matched to a gene: 5. CDR3: CASSADRGLTEAFF. The CDR3, as DNA: TGTGCCAGCAGCGCCGACAGGGGGCTAACTGAAGCTTTCTTT.

This clone was found a few times. The chain combines TRBV4-1 with TRBJ2-4, with D maybe TRBD2 (6 bases). The CDR3 length is 16 residues. V was trimmed by 0 bases and J by 8 bases, leaving 17 bases between them. Germline values: CDR1 MGHRA, CDR2 YSYEKL. CDR3 nucleotide sequence: TGCGCCAGCAGCCAAGAAACACTCAGGGTAGCGGACATTCAGTACTTC. It yields the protein CASSQETLRVADIQYF.

A single count supports this clone. This chain links TRBV7-3 with TRBJ2-3; the D is unclear. Trimming removed 1 base at V and 1 base at J, with 6 bases between. This CDR3 region has 14 residues. CDR1 is SGHTA and CDR2 is FQGTGA in the germline V gene. CDR3 bases: TGTGCCAGCAGCTTAATGGGCGGCACAGATACGCAGTATTTT. Amino acid sequence: CASSLMGGTDTQYF.

V gene TRBV5-6 combines with J gene TRBJ2-2, with D perhaps matching TRBD1 (6 bases). This CDR3 contains 13 residues. V was pared by 3 bases and J by 7 bases, with 10 bases between. Germline V gives CDR1 SGHDT, CDR2 YYEEEE. DNA of the CDR3: TGTGCCAGCAGCTATCTACAGGGCGGGGAGCTGTTTTTT. As protein: CASSYLQGGELFF. The full variable domain, rest sourced from reference TRBV5-6 and TRBJ2-2, is DAGVTQSPTHLIKTRGQQVTLRCSPKSGHDTVSWYQQALGQGPQFIFQYYEEEERQRGNFPDRFSGHQFPNYSSELNVNALLLGDSALYLCASSYLQGGELFFGEGSRLTVL.

J is TRBJ2-5 and V is TRBV7-2; D call uncertain. V lost 5 bases to trimming and J lost 0 bases, with 10 bases between them. The CDR3 runs to 14 residues. Germline-derived CDR1 and CDR2 are SGHTA and FQGNSA. Here the CDR3 DNA reads TGTGCCAGCAGCCCCCTCTTGTACCAAGAGACCCAGTACTTC. This codes for CASSPLLYQETQYF. Full variable domain (outside the CDR3, taken from reference TRBV7-2 and TRBJ2-5): GAGVSQSPSNKVTEKGKDVELRCDPISGHTALYWYRQSLGQGLEFLIYFQGNSAPDKSGLPSDRFSAERTGGSVSTLTIQRTQQEDSAVYLCASSPLLYQETQYFGPGTRLLVL.

The chain has TRBV7-3 and TRBJ2-3; D is undetermined. Germline V gives CDR1 SGHTA, CDR2 FQGTGA. The V gene lost 0 bases and the J gene lost 2 bases, with 9 bases spanning the gap. This CDR3 contains 15 residues. This chain's CDR3 is CASSLTGSYTDTQYF. The CDR3 nucleotides read TGTGCCAGCAGCTTAACTGGCAGTTACACAGATACGCAGTATTTT.

A few counts support this clone. V gene TRBV5-1 combines with J gene TRBJ1-1, with 7 nucleotides matching TRBD1. The junction had 1 base not matched to a gene; V was cut back by 1 base and J by 1 base. Per germline, CDR1 SGHRS and CDR2 YFSETQ. This CDR3 is built from 14 residues. CDR3 protein: CASSLYRGNTEAFF. The CDR3 DNA reads TGCGCCAGCAGCTTGTACAGGGGGAACACTGAAGCTTTCTTT.

The table lists this clone with a few counts. The gene calls are TRBV18 and TRBJ1-1; 9 positions agree with TRBD1. Looked up from germline, CDR1 is KGHSH and CDR2 is LQKENI. The junction had 10 bases not matched to a gene; V was cut back by 3 bases and J by 5 bases. CDR3 size: 16 residues. CDR3 residues: CASSPGQGLFGTEAFF. CDR3 DNA sequence: TGTGCCAGCTCACCCGGACAGGGGTTGTTTGGGACTGAAGCTTTCTTT.

The chain has TRBV6-5 and TRBJ2-7, with D perhaps matching TRBD1 (6 bases). V was clipped by 5 bases and J by 1 base, with 15 bases between them. The V gene's germline CDR1 is MNHEY and CDR2 SVGAGI. This CDR3 has 15 residues. Written as DNA, the CDR3 is TGTGCCAGCAGTACCCAGGGGTTTTTTTCCTACGAGCAGTACTTC. It specifies CASSTQGFFSYEQYF.

This chain connects TRBV5-4 to TRBJ1-4, with 8 bases matching TRBD1. Trimming removed 4 bases from V and 3 bases from J; junction bases left unmatched: 5. From germline, CDR1 is SGHNT and CDR2 YYREEE (reference sequence). The CDR3 has 15 amino acids. Here the CDR3 reads CASSQGQASNEKLFF. In nucleotides, the CDR3 is TGTGCCAGCAGCCAGGGACAGGCGTCTAATGAAAAACTGTTTTTT.

The V gene is TRBV28, the J gene TRBJ1-4; D remains ambiguous. The length of the CDR3 is 12 residues. V was clipped by 7 bases and J by 4 bases, with 7 bases between them. CDR1 and CDR2 (germline): MDHEN, SYDVKM. The CDR3 bases are TGTGCCAGCAACAGTTATAATGAAAAACTGTTTTTT. As protein: CASNSYNEKLFF. Supplemented by reference TRBV28 and TRBJ1-4, the full variable domain reads DVKVTQSSRYLVKRTGEKVFLECVQDMDHENMFWYRQDPGLGLRLIYFSYDVKMKEKGDIPEGYSVSREKKERFSLILESASTNQTSMYLCASNSYNEKLFFGSGTQLSVL.

The chain recombines TRBV4-2 with TRBJ1-5, with 7 bases fitting TRBD1. The V gene's germline CDR1 is LGHNA and CDR2 YNFKEQ. Trimming cost V 0 bases and J 9 bases; bases outside gene matches: 20. The CDR3 extends over 19 amino acids. Here the CDR3 DNA reads TGTGCCAGCAGCCAAGATTATCCCCTCGGGACAGCGAATATATGGCCCCAGCATTTT. Its translation is CASSQDYPLGTANIWPQHF.